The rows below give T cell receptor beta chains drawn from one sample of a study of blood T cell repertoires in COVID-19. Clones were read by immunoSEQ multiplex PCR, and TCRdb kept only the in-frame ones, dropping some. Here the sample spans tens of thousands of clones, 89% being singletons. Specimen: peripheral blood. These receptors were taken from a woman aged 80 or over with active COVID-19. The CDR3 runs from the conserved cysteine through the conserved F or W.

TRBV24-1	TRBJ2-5	CATSDSGGETQYF
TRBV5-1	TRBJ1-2	CASSLGMGVGGYTF
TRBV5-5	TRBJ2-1	CASSLDRNNEQFF
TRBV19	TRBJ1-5	CASSASRNQPQHF
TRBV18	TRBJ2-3	CASSPTAGDTQYF
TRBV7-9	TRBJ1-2	CASSLLSGTNYGYTF
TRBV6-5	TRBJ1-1	CATCMGQGNTEAFF
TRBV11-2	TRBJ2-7	CASSLSQGGTYEQYF
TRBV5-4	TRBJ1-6	CASSYGDRGNSPLHF
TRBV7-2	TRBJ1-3	CASSSDRGSGNTIYF
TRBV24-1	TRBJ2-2	CATSDFGVANTGELFF
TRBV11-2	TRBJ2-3	CASSHAGGVFPTTDTQYF
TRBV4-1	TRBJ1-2	CASSLGREFPLYGYTF
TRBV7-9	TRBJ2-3	CASSLVSGTDTQYF